One T cell receptor (beta chain) is described in this entry. As yet, its antigen is unknown. The data were produced by immunoSEQ multiplex PCR, yet TCRdb's version contains in-frame clones alone and is incomplete. The sample contains 13,000 or so clones, 65% to 75% of which appear only once. These data are taken from a study of somatic mutations in cytotoxic T cells in rheumatoid arthritis. The overall study: Blood samples of 30 to 35 ml were drawn from patients (in EDTA) right after diagnosis and before any treatment. The authors flow-sorted some V beta antibody-stained T-cell populations at nearly 100% purity, including V beta1+ cells that they sequenced for TCRB.

Positive magnetic bead selection was used to isolate CD4+ and CD8+ cells; purity was checked by flow cytometry. V lost 2 bases, J lost 10 bases, and 15 bases lay in between. The germline V gene has CDR1 SQVTM and CDR2 ANQGSEA. The CDR3 consists of 13 residues. Study-level results: Rising age went with increasing CD8+ clonality in rheumatoid arthritis patients; healthy controls showed no such increase.

Material: CD8+ T cells sorted from blood. V usage is TRBV29-1 and J usage is TRBJ2-1; D possibly uses TRBD1 or TRBD2 (6 bases each). The origin of this receptor is an adult with rheumatoid arthritis. The CDR3 DNA is TGCAGCGTTGAAATAGTGGGGGGCGGGGAGCAGTTCTTC. Translation gives CSVEIVGGGEQFF.